One and the same sample provided the 23 T cell receptor beta chains below, sequenced in a study of CD8 T cells in ankylosing spondylitis. TCRdb redid the calling of the 5' RACE reads with MiXCR, one entry per CDR3 protein. The data show approximately 300,000 distinct CDR3 sequences, less than 25% seen once. Sequencing was done on a sample of blood, either unsorted or a sorted T cell fraction (not recorded which). The receptors originated from a female donor with ankylosing spondylitis or in good health (not recorded which).

The chain employs TRBV20-1 and TRBJ2-1; D is perhaps TRBD1 or TRBD2 (6 bases each). CDR3 size: 14 residues. Germline assignment: CDR1 DFQATT and CDR2 SNEGSKA (reference sequence). The V end was cut by 3 bases, the J end by 6 bases, with 15 bases between. The CDR3 protein is CSASRRGQGNEQFF. The CDR3, as DNA: TGCAGTGCTAGTCGCCGGGGGCAGGGCAATGAGCAGTTCTTC.

In regard to this clonotype: A read error is possible here, since a much larger clone lies one base away. The rearrangement joins TRBV5-1 to TRBJ2-5; D ambiguous. Germline V gives CDR1 SGHRS, CDR2 YFSETQ. V dropped 5 bases and J dropped 4 bases, with 12 bases sitting between them. CDR3 length: 13 amino acids. The CDR3 bases are TGCGCCAGCAGGGCCAGGACCTCAGAGACCCAGTACTTC. Encoded protein: CASRARTSETQYF. Complete variable domain (other parts from reference TRBV5-1 and TRBJ2-5): KAGVTQTPRYLIKTRGQQVTLSCSPISGHRSVSWYQQTPGQGLQFLFEYFSETQRNKGNFPGRFSGRQFSNSRSEMNVSTLELGDSALYLCASRARTSETQYFGPGTRLLVL.

In its sample, this clonotype was seen a few times. The chain carries TRBV10-3 and TRBJ1-5, with 7 bases matching TRBD1. In germline, CDR1 is ENHRY, CDR2 SYGVKD. The V segment lost 3 bases and the J segment 0 bases; nucleotides outside the gene matches: 2. The CDR3 runs to 15 residues. The chain's CDR3 is CAISESGGSNQPQHF. CDR3 DNA: TGTGCCATCAGTGAATCAGGGGGTAGCAATCAGCCCCAGCATTTT.

Concerning this clonotype: One end of the junction is discordant with germline, which a read error may explain. In DNA form, the CDR3 reads TGCGCCAGCAGCTTGGGGTCCACCGGGGAGCTGTTTTTT. It yields the protein CASSLGSTGELFF. The genes are TRBV7-2 and TRBJ2-2, with no clear D. Germline V gene sequence: CDR1 SGHTA, CDR2 FQGNSA. This CDR3 has 13 residues.

This clonotype has a handful of counts. The rearrangement uses TRBV6-2 or TRBV6-3 and TRBJ2-5; D unresolved. Germline V gene lookup returns CDR1 MNHEY and CDR2 SVGEGT. V was pared by 7 bases and J by 5 bases, with 11 bases between. The CDR3 is made up of 12 amino acids. CDR3 residues: CASTNPRETQYF. The CDR3 DNA is TGTGCCAGCACCAATCCGAGGGAGACCCAGTACTTC.

The chain uses TRBV12-3 or TRBV12-4 and TRBJ2-3, with TRBD2 identical over 8 bases. The CDR3 has 17 amino acids. J gave up 4 bases and V 8 bases, and 17 bases lay outside the gene matches. CDR3 nucleotides: TGTGCCAGCGGCCATAACTTTTACGGGAGGGCCTCAGATACGCAGTATTTT. Translating it yields CASGHNFYGRASDTQYF.

The CDR3 DNA is TGCAGCGTTGGGAGGGGGCCGAGGGAGACCCAGTACTTC. Protein sequence: CSVGRGPRETQYF. The chain links TRBV29-1 to TRBJ2-5, with D perhaps matching TRBD1 (7 bases). Trimming removed 4 bases at V and 5 bases at J, with 14 bases between. The germline gives CDR1 SQVTM, CDR2 ANQGSEA. The CDR3 has 13 amino acids.

V is TRBV7-2 and J is TRBJ2-6; the D gene could be TRBD1 or TRBD2 (5 bases each). Looked up from germline, CDR1 is SGHTA and CDR2 is FQGNSA. CDR3 length: 13 residues. The V end lost 4 bases, the J end lost 12 bases, and 13 bases lay between the germline ends. CDR3 protein: CASSSGTEAVLTF. The CDR3 DNA reads as TGTGCCAGCAGCTCCGGGACCGAAGCCGTCCTGACTTTC. Full variable domain (missing parts from reference TRBV7-2 and TRBJ2-6): GAGVSQSPSNKVTEKGKDVELRCDPISGHTALYWYRQSLGQGLEFLIYFQGNSAPDKSGLPSDRFSAERTGGSVSTLTIQRTQQEDSAVYLCASSSGTEAVLTFGAGSRLTVL.

This clonotype appeared a few times. One junction end does not reproduce the germline sequence, and a read error may be involved. The CDR3 loop reads CSDRGQNYRYTF. The CDR3 coding sequence is TGCAGCGACCGAGGACAGAACTATCGCTACACCTTC. The V and J genes are TRBV29-1 and TRBJ1-2; D perhaps matches TRBD1 (6 bases). This CDR3 comprises 12 residues. CDR1 SQVTM and CDR2 ANQGSEA come from the germline V gene.

The CDR3 sequence: CASSLGVGRGEQFF. The CDR3 coding sequence is TGCGCCAGCAGCTTGGGGGTGGGCCGGGGTGAGCAGTTCTTC. The chain employs TRBV5-1 and TRBJ2-1, with D perhaps TRBD2 (5 bases). Trimming left V 0 bases short and J 9 bases short, with 13 bases between. Per the germline V gene, CDR1 is SGHRS and CDR2 is YFSETQ. The CDR3 consists of 14 residues.

This clonotype was seen more than once but under ten times. The CDR3 DNA is TGTGCCAGCAGTGACCCCTTCACCGGATACCCGGCTCGGGAGTGGGCCTACGAGCAGTACTTC. Residues: CASSDPFTGYPAREWAYEQYF. V gene TRBV6-1 combines with J gene TRBJ2-7; maybe TRBD2 (6 bases). The germline V and J ends were trimmed by 3 bases and 2 bases, with 32 bases remaining between them. Germline values: CDR1 MNHNS, CDR2 SASEGT. The CDR3 is made up of 21 amino acids.

The V and J genes are TRBV20-1 and TRBJ1-1, with D tentatively TRBD1 (5 bases). Germline V gene sequence: CDR1 DFQATT, CDR2 SNEGSKA (reference sequence). This CDR3 contains 13 residues. The V end lost 4 bases, the J end lost 3 bases, and 12 bases lay between the germline ends. The CDR3 coding sequence is TGCAGTGCTACCAGGGTGCCGGACACTGAAGCTTTCTTT. It specifies CSATRVPDTEAFF.

This chain links TRBV7-6 with TRBJ2-7, with 7 bases fitting TRBD1. The CDR3 has 14 amino acids. Germline values: CDR1 SGHVS, CDR2 FNYEAQ. Germline trimming cut 5 bases from V and 2 bases from J; bases unmatched to any gene: 6. The CDR3 loop reads CASSQGQRAYEQYF. Here the CDR3 DNA reads TGTGCCAGCAGCCAGGGACAGCGAGCCTACGAGCAGTACTTC.

The chain uses TRBV7-2 and TRBJ1-1; TRBD1 might be the D (5 bases). The CDR3 spans 12 residues. V shed 5 bases and J shed 8 bases, with 12 bases lying between them. The germline V gene has CDR1 SGHTA and CDR2 FQGNSA. In nucleotides, the CDR3 is TGTGCCAGCAGCCGGGGGGAAAAAGAAGCTTTCTTT. Amino acids: CASSRGEKEAFF.

This clonotype was counted only a few times. CDR3 in amino acids: CASSYSPGIYGYTF. The CDR3 nucleotides are TGTGCCAGCAGTTACTCCCCAGGGATCTATGGCTACACCTTC. The V call is TRBV6-5, the J call TRBJ1-2, with D possibly TRBD1 on 5 matching bases. From germline, CDR1 is MNHEY and CDR2 SVGAGI. CDR3 length equals 14 residues. Trimming left V 0 bases short and J 4 bases short, with 9 bases between.

This clonotype was picked up a small number of times. This chain uses TRBV25-1 with TRBJ2-1, with 7 nucleotides matching TRBD2. Trimming cost V 6 bases and J 5 bases; bases outside gene matches: 16. Germline assignment: CDR1 MGHDK and CDR2 SYGVNS. This CDR3 region has 17 residues. As DNA, the CDR3 is TGTGCCAGCAGGGGTGAGGGGAGAAGCGGGATAAACAATGAGCAGTTCTTC. Translation: CASRGEGRSGINNEQFF.

This clonotype was recorded a few times. The V and J genes are TRBV29-1 and TRBJ2-1, with D perhaps TRBD1 (5 bases). The CDR3 consists of 13 residues. Between the trimmed V and J ends, which lost 4 bases and 9 bases, there was a span of 16 bases. Germline CDR1 is SQVTM and CDR2 is ANQGSEA. CDR3 in amino acids: CSVGLTVRGEQFF. The CDR3 region has the DNA TGCAGCGTTGGCCTTACCGTTAGGGGTGAGCAGTTCTTC.

This chain connects TRBV27 to TRBJ1-6; no clear D. Germline V CDR1 and CDR2: MNHEY, SMNVEV (reference sequence). The CDR3 spans 15 residues. The V and J ends lost 3 bases and 11 bases respectively, with 17 bases between them. CDR3 sequence (DNA): TGTGCCAGCAGTTTGCGGACTTCTTCCGCGGCACCCCTCCACTTT. Translating gives CASSLRTSSAAPLHF.

The V gene is TRBV9, the J gene TRBJ2-7; TRBD1 aligns across 8 bases. This CDR3 is built from 14 residues. Germline V gene data show CDR1 as SGDLS and CDR2 as YYNGEE. V gave up 4 bases and J gave up 3 bases; unmatched junction bases: 6. The CDR3 region is CASSSGQAYYEQYF. The DNA for the CDR3 is TGTGCCAGCAGCTCGGGACAGGCCTACTACGAGCAGTACTTC.

This clonotype was recorded a few times. This rearrangement joins TRBV7-6 to TRBJ1-3; D gene uncertain. Trimming shortened V by 5 bases and J by 0 bases, and 5 bases separated the two germline ends. The germline V gene has CDR1 SGHVS and CDR2 FNYEAQ. CDR3 size: 13 residues. The CDR3: CASSGLSGNTIYF. CDR3 sequence (DNA): TGTGCCAGCAGCGGTCTCTCTGGAAACACCATATATTTT.

The V and J genes are TRBV6-5 and TRBJ1-2, with a tentative D call TRBD1 (6 bases). The CDR3 runs 12 residues. The germline V and J ends were trimmed by 2 bases and 7 bases, with 8 bases remaining between them. Germline CDR1 is MNHEY and CDR2 is SVGAGI. The CDR3 nucleotides are TGTGCCAGCAGTTACCCCAGGGGTGGCTACACCTTC. Its translation is CASSYPRGGYTF.

This chain uses TRBV27 with TRBJ1-1, with a tentative D call TRBD1 (5 bases). This CDR3 has 18 amino acids. CDR1 MNHEY and CDR2 SMNVEV come from the germline V gene (reference sequence). Between the trimmed V and J ends, which lost 3 bases and 0 bases, there was a span of 20 bases. Written as DNA, the CDR3 is TGTGCCAGCAGTTTGCCCCTCGGCAGGGAAGGGATGAACACTGAAGCTTTCTTT. Translating it yields CASSLPLGREGMNTEAFF.

The chain combines TRBV6-1 with TRBJ1-1; a possible D gene is TRBD1 (6 bases). Germline V gives CDR1 MNHNS, CDR2 SASEGT. V dropped 5 bases and J dropped 3 bases, with 10 bases sitting between them. This CDR3 has 13 residues. The CDR3 loop is CASSRGADTEAFF. The DNA for the CDR3 is TGTGCCAGCAGTAGGGGGGCTGACACTGAAGCTTTCTTT.